What follows is one TCR beta chain and its context. The CDR3 spans 13 residues. Per germline, CDR1 KGHSH and CDR2 LQKENI. Trimming stripped 8 bases from V and 4 bases from J, with 14 bases between. The data originate from a study of blood T cell repertoires in COVID-19. Assay: immunoSEQ multiplex PCR; the TCRdb copy retains only in-frame clones and omits some. The sample has 400,000 or so clones, roughly 91% seen once. This receptor was identified in a man younger than 30 who had recovered from COVID-19. The rearrangement links TRBV18 to TRBJ2-5; D is possibly TRBD1 (6 bases). Sequencing was carried out using PBMCs or T cells enriched from blood (not recorded which). CDR3 nucleotide sequence: TGTGCCAGCACCCGACAGGTGCGAGAGACCCAGTACTTC. Translated: CASTRQVRETQYF.